The clone carrying this T cell receptor (beta chain) came up many times. Its target is not known. This sample was included in a study of spatial heterogeneity in lung cancer. General study findings and limits: Relative to follow-up, resection was when ubiquitous expanded tumor TCRs appeared more in blood.

The presence of a unique molecular identifier marked each TCR cDNA molecule. TCRdb re-derived calls from the 5' RACE reads in MiXCR, one entry per CDR3 protein. Here the sample spans under 75,000 distinct CDR3 sequences, about 14% being singletons. Time point meaning: sample taken at primary tumor resection. Material for sequencing was whole RNA from tumor, nontumor lung or frozen PBMC, left unsorted. The germline V gene has CDR1 SNHLY and CDR2 FYNNEI. Trimming left V 7 bases short and J 5 bases short, with 10 bases between. The CDR3 has 12 residues. The sample in question was PBMCs, obtained at surgery. This clonotype originated in a male donor with early-stage non-small cell lung cancer. The V and J genes are TRBV2 and TRBJ2-3, with D uncertain. The CDR3 sequence is CASTSFGDTQYF. CDR3 DNA: TGTGCCAGCACCTCCTTTGGAGATACGCAGTATTTT. Full variable domain (missing parts from reference TRBV2 and TRBJ2-3): EPEVTQTPSHQVTQMGQEVILRCVPISNHLYFYWYRQILGQKVEFLVSFYNNEISEKSEIFDDQFSVERPDGSNFTLKIRSTKLEDSAMYFCASTSFGDTQYFGPGTRLTVL.